The rows below give T cell receptor beta chains drawn from one sample of a study of blood T cell repertoires in COVID-19. Clones were read by immunoSEQ multiplex PCR, and TCRdb kept only the in-frame ones, dropping some. The sample carries 200,000 to 250,000 clones, more than 75% recorded once. The sequenced sample consisted of peripheral blood. The receptors were sampled from a man aged 35-49 years with active or convalescent COVID-19. The CDR3 runs from the conserved cysteine through the conserved F or W. D genes are given only for firm matches.

j_call,v_call,d_call,cdr3_aa
TRBJ1-2,TRBV28,.,CASSFFRQAGYGYTF
TRBJ1-1,TRBV9,.,CASSDLGGKPGEAFF
TRBJ2-7,TRBV27,TRBD2,CASSLAGGNGYEQYF
TRBJ2-4,TRBV6-5,.,CASSYSHGGKNIQYF
TRBJ1-2,TRBV4-1,.,CASSQGTSGGGYGYTF
TRBJ1-1,TRBV3-1/TRBV3-2,.,CASSTQQGLNTEAFF
TRBJ1-2,TRBV7-8,.,CASSLDRENYGYTF
TRBJ1-2,TRBV25-1,.,CASLVGGDGGYTF
TRBJ2-7,TRBV4-1,TRBD1,CASSDRQGDEQYF
TRBJ2-5,TRBV10-3,.,CAISDIDKETQYF
TRBJ1-6,TRBV6-9,.,CASSSQDSPGPNSPLHF
TRBJ2-7,TRBV18,TRBD2,CASSPGAGELEQYF
TRBJ2-1,TRBV9,TRBD2,CASNPSGGPGIPYNEQFF
TRBJ1-1,TRBV18,.,CASSPYRENTEAFF
TRBJ1-1,TRBV5-6,.,CASGEGTWAEAFF
TRBJ1-2,TRBV2,.,CASSEYRTNYGYTF
TRBJ1-1,TRBV13,.,CASSLVGVGGNTEAFF
TRBJ2-7,TRBV11-1,.,CASSWDQGYEQYF